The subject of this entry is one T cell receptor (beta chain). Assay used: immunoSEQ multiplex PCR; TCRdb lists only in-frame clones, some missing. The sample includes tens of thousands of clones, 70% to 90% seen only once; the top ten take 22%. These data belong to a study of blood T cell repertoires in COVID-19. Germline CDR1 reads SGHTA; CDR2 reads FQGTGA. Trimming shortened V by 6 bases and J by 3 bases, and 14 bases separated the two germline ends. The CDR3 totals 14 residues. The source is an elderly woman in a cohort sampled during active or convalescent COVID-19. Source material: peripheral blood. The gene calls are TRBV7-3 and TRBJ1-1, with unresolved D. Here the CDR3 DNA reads TGTGCCAGCAGTCCCCAACCGGGTGACACTGAAGCTTTCTTT. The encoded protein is CASSPQPGDTEAFF.